The 17 T cell receptor beta chains below all came from one sample that was sequenced in a study of regulatory T cells in long-lasting Graves disease. Library construction for TCR beta used iRepertoire HTBI primers and Arm-PCR of CDR3 regions. TCRdb processed the multiplex PCR reads anew with MiXCR; each CDR3 protein has one entry. The data contain some 240,000 distinct CDR3 sequences, roughly 19% of them singletons. Indicated time point: newly diagnosed GD, antithyroid drugs for less than 3 months. Construction of the TCR library relied on RNA isolated from PBMCs. These data are also associated with another study on T cells in Graves' hyperthyroidism and ophthalmopathy.

This sample comprised peripheral blood mononuclear cells (PBMCs), obtained at new diagnosis, from a patient treated with antithyroid drugs. These receptors were obtained from a woman aged 25 to 39 with Graves disease.

Concerning this clonotype: A much more abundant neighbour one base away suggests this may be a read error. The chain employs TRBV3-1 and TRBJ1-2; 9 nucleotides align to TRBD1. The CDR3 has 14 amino acids. Per the germline V gene, CDR1 is LGHDT and CDR2 is YNNKEL (reference sequence). CDR3 DNA: TGTGCCAGCAGTTGGTGGACAGGGGAAACTGGCTACGCCTTC. Protein product: CASSWWTGETGYAF.

This clonotype has only one observation. This rearrangement joins TRBV28 to TRBJ2-2; 9 bases align to TRBD1. This CDR3 contains 15 residues. With V trimmed by 6 bases and J by 6 bases, 8 bases remained unmatched. Germline CDR1 MDHEN, CDR2 SYDVKM. CDR3 sequence (DNA): TGTGCCAGCAGCATCCGGGACAGGGTCTCCGGGGAGCTGTTTTTT. Its translation: CASSIRDRVSGELFF.

This clonotype was picked up many times. The CDR3 protein is CASSIKGGRTGETQYF. The CDR3 nucleotides read TGTGCCAGTAGTATAAAAGGTGGCAGGACCGGAGAGACCCAGTACTTC. The V gene is TRBV19, the J gene TRBJ2-5; no firm D call. The CDR3 contains 16 residues. Germline values: CDR1 LNHDA, CDR2 SQIVND (reference sequence). The germline V and J ends were trimmed by 2 bases and 4 bases, with 17 bases remaining between them.

This clonotype was seen repeatedly, ten times or more. The genes are TRBV7-9 and TRBJ2-5; no firm D call. Trimming pared 5 bases from V and 1 base from J, leaving 5 bases between. Germline V gene data show CDR1 as SEHNR and CDR2 as FQNEAQ (reference sequence). CDR3 length: 12 residues. The CDR3 DNA follows: TGTGCCAGCAGCATCCTCCAAGAGACCCAGTACTTC. Translated, it gives CASSILQETQYF.

The chain recombines TRBV9 with TRBJ2-5; 10 bases agree with TRBD1. Germline V gene data show CDR1 as SGDLS and CDR2 as YYNGEE. The V gene end was trimmed by 0 bases and the J gene end by 5 bases; junction bases not matched to a gene: 7. This CDR3 comprises 16 residues. CDR3 in DNA: TGTGCCAGCAGCGTAGGGACAGGGGGTTTGAGTGAGACCCAGTACTTC. It encodes CASSVGTGGLSETQYF. The whole variable domain, remainder taken from reference TRBV9 and TRBJ2-5, is DSGVTQTPKHLITATGQRVTLRCSPRSGDLSVYWYQQSLDQGLQFLIQYYNGEERAKGNILERFSAQQFPDLHSELNLSSLELGDSALYFCASSVGTGGLSETQYFGPGTRLLVL.

The table lists this clonotype with many counts. This chain links TRBV24-1 with TRBJ2-3, with no clear D. The ends were cut back, 7 bases at V and 10 bases at J, with 14 bases in the middle. The CDR3 totals 12 residues. The germline gives CDR1 KGHDR, CDR2 SFDVKD. The CDR3 here is CATSQTAQAQYF. The CDR3 nucleotides are TGTGCCACCAGCCAAACAGCTCAGGCGCAGTATTTT.

The gene calls are TRBV19 and TRBJ2-2; TRBD1 might be the D (7 bases). CDR1 and CDR2 (germline): LNHDA, SQIVND (reference sequence). V dropped 4 bases and J dropped 3 bases, with 18 bases sitting between them. CDR3 length: 17 amino acids. This CDR3 is CASSTNHRGGDTGELFF. In DNA form, the CDR3 reads TGTGCCAGTAGTACCAACCACAGGGGAGGTGACACCGGGGAGCTGTTTTTT.

The chain uses TRBV20-1 and TRBJ2-1; 7 bases are shared with TRBD1. V lost 6 bases and J lost 1; bases outside the gene matches: 3. The CDR3 extends over 13 amino acids. Germline-derived CDR1 and CDR2 are DFQATT and SNEGSKA (reference sequence). The CDR3 sequence is CSASGQSYNEQFF. The CDR3 DNA sequence: TGCAGTGCCTCGGGACAGTCCTACAATGAGCAGTTCTTC.

There are many counts of this clonotype. The chain links TRBV5-1 to TRBJ2-1, with D unclear. V lost 2 bases, J lost 7 bases, and 13 bases lay in between. Germline values: CDR1 SGHRS, CDR2 YFSETQ. The CDR3 loop spans 14 amino acids. This chain's CDR3 is CASSFTRSWNEQFF. The CDR3 coding sequence is TGCGCCAGCAGCTTTACACGCTCGTGGAATGAGCAGTTCTTC.

This clonotype was seen at least ten times. This chain uses TRBV27 with TRBJ2-7; D may be TRBD1 (6 bases). Germline lookup yields CDR1 MNHEY and CDR2 SMNVEV (reference sequence). This CDR3 is 15 amino acids long. V was clipped by 3 bases and J by 5 bases, with 17 bases between them. CDR3: CASSFPRQVDHEQYF. CDR3 in DNA: TGTGCCAGCAGTTTCCCCCGACAGGTGGACCACGAGCAGTACTTC.

In its sample, this clonotype was seen many times. The V call is TRBV6-2 or TRBV6-3, the J call TRBJ2-3; 7 bases align to TRBD1. Trimming took 5 bases from V and 1 from J; bases not matched to a gene: 3. Germline-derived CDR1 and CDR2 are MNHEY and SVGEGT. The CDR3 covers 14 residues. The CDR3 DNA sequence: TGTGCCAGCAGTGACAGGGTGGGCACAGATACGCAGTATTTT. Translating gives CASSDRVGTDTQYF.

This clonotype came up many times. This chain uses TRBV12-3 or TRBV12-4 with TRBJ1-5, with 8 bases matching TRBD1. CDR3 length: 16 residues. Germline trimming cut 7 bases from V and 5 bases from J; bases unmatched to any gene: 13. The CDR3 nucleotides read TGTGCCAGCATGACCCGTCCGGACAGGGTAGATCAGCCCCAGCATTTT. Its protein product is CASMTRPDRVDQPQHF.

This clonotype was counted many times. The chain has TRBV3-1 and TRBJ1-5; D is possibly TRBD1 (6 bases). The CDR3 length is 12 residues. Germline values: CDR1 LGHDT, CDR2 YNNKEL (reference sequence). Trimming cost V 3 bases and J 7 bases, with 7 bases left between them. The CDR3 is CASSQGGQPQHF. Here the CDR3 DNA reads TGTGCCAGCAGCCAGGGGGGCCAGCCCCAGCATTTT.

This clonotype came up many times. The chain employs TRBV20-1 and TRBJ1-5; D may be TRBD1 (5 bases). From germline, CDR1 is DFQATT and CDR2 SNEGSKA (reference sequence). The CDR3 has 15 amino acids. V lost 0 bases to trimming and J lost 6 bases, with 15 bases between them. The chain's CDR3 is CSARDFNGTLQPQHF. DNA for the CDR3: TGCAGTGCTAGAGATTTTAACGGGACTCTTCAGCCCCAGCATTTT.

This clonotype was seen many times. The CDR3 coding sequence is TGTGCCAGCAGCCCTCGAAGACAACATAATTCACCCCTCCACTTT. Amino acids: CASSPRRQHNSPLHF. The V call is TRBV7-2, the J call TRBJ1-6; no reliable D call. Germline V lookup: CDR1 SGHTA, CDR2 FQGNSA. Trimming stripped 5 bases from V and 5 bases from J, with 13 bases between. CDR3 length equals 15 residues.

This clonotype has a handful of counts. Since a much larger clone is just one base distant, this may be a read error. This rearrangement joins TRBV11-3 to TRBJ2-1, with a tentative D call TRBD2 (5 bases). Germline lookup yields CDR1 SGHNT and CDR2 YENEEA. The CDR3 contains 12 residues. CDR3 loop: CAGSPNTRALFF. CDR3 sequence (DNA): TGTGCCGGCAGCCCGAACACTAGGGCGCTGTTCTTC.

Many counts were recorded for this clonotype. The chain combines TRBV10-3 with TRBJ1-6; no reliable D call. In germline, CDR1 is ENHRY, CDR2 SYGVKD. The CDR3 runs to 13 residues. Trimming removed 2 bases at V and 9 bases at J, with 8 bases between. The CDR3 sequence: CAISETDPSPLHF. The CDR3 DNA sequence: TGTGCCATCAGTGAGACAGACCCTTCACCCCTCCACTTT.